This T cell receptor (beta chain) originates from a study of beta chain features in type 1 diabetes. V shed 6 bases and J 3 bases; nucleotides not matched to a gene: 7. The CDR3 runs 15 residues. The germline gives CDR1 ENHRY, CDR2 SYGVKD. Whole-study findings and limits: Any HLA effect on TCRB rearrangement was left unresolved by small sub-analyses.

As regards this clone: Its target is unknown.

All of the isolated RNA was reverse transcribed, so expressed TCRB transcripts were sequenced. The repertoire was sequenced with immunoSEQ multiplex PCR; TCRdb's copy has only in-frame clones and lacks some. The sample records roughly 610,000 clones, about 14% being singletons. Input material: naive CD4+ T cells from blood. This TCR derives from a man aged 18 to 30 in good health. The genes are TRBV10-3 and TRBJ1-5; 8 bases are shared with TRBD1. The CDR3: CAISPGQGSNQPQHF. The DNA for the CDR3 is TGTGCCATCAGCCCCGGACAGGGCTCCAATCAGCCCCAGCATTTT.